The 22 T cell receptor beta chains below come from one sample, sequenced in a study of shared clonotypes between healthy human individuals (dated by TCRdb to 2018 to 2020). The library was produced with the immunoSEQ multiplex PCR assay. In its TCRdb copy, this immuneACCESS table keeps in-frame sequences only and misses some clones. Where compared with another copy, unresolved V genes explain less than half of these, and the others have no known cause. The sample records about 1.5 million clones, more than 95% of which are singletons. The ten most abundant clones make up roughly 1.2% of the sample. Sequencing was carried out using naive CD4+ T cells sorted from blood. The cell subset or site tag for this specimen amounts to: CD45RA+ positively selected. These receptors were taken from a man aged 30 to 45 in good health.

This clone has only one observation. The gene calls are TRBV11-3 and TRBJ2-1; D gene ambiguous. The CDR3 length is 12 residues. V dropped 5 bases and J dropped 5 bases, with 7 bases sitting between them. Germline V gene data show CDR1 as SGHNT and CDR2 as YENEEA. This CDR3 is CASSKQNNEQFF. Here the CDR3 DNA reads TGTGCCAGCAGCAAACAGAACAATGAGCAGTTCTTC.

This chain joins TRBV9 and TRBJ2-3, with 7 bases fitting TRBD1. Germline assignment: CDR1 SGDLS and CDR2 YYNGEE. The CDR3 consists of 16 residues. The junction had 7 bases not matched to a gene; V was cut back by 3 bases and J by 0 bases. CDR3 sequence reads: CASSAHTGASTDTQYF. CDR3 in DNA: TGTGCCAGCAGCGCCCATACAGGGGCCAGCACAGATACGCAGTATTTT.

The chain carries TRBV28 and TRBJ1-5; 7 bases fit TRBD1. The CDR3 loop spans 14 amino acids. After removal of 3 bases from V and 7 bases from J, the junction contained 6 bases not matched to a gene. Germline CDR1 MDHEN, CDR2 SYDVKM. CDR3 sequence reads: CASSLARGIQPQHF. CDR3 bases: TGTGCCAGCAGTTTGGCCAGGGGGATACAGCCCCAGCATTTT. The complete variable domain, with remaining parts taken from reference TRBV28 and TRBJ1-5, reads DVKVTQSSRYLVKRTGEKVFLECVQDMDHENMFWYRQDPGLGLRLIYFSYDVKMKEKGDIPEGYSVSREKKERFSLILESASTNQTSMYLCASSLARGIQPQHFGDGTRLSIL.

The chain links TRBV6-1 to TRBJ2-7; 8 nucleotides line up with TRBD1. This CDR3 is built from 14 residues. Looked up from germline, CDR1 is MNHNS and CDR2 is SASEGT. V was clipped by 4 bases and J by 1 base; unmatched bases: 3. In DNA, the CDR3 is TGTGCCAGCAGTGTCCAGGGGGCATCCTACGAGCAGTACTTC. Translation gives CASSVQGASYEQYF.

The chain is built from TRBV7-2 and TRBJ2-3, with D maybe TRBD1 (5 bases). Trimming removed 3 bases at V and 2 bases at J, with 12 bases between. In germline, CDR1 is SGHTA, CDR2 FQGNSA. The CDR3 is 15 residues long. CDR3 loop: CASSFLTAVTDTQYF. The CDR3 DNA reads as TGTGCCAGCAGCTTCTTGACAGCTGTCACAGATACGCAGTATTTT. Using reference TRBV7-2 and TRBJ2-3 for the parts outside the CDR3, the full variable domain is GAGVSQSPSNKVTEKGKDVELRCDPISGHTALYWYRQSLGQGLEFLIYFQGNSAPDKSGLPSDRFSAERTGGSVSTLTIQRTQQEDSAVYLCASSFLTAVTDTQYFGPGTRLTVL.

This clone was counted a single time. The chain is built from TRBV30 and TRBJ2-7; no clear D gene. The CDR3 runs to 12 residues. CDR1 GTSNPN and CDR2 SVGIG come from the germline V gene (reference sequence). The germline V and J ends were trimmed by 3 bases and 0 bases, with 6 bases remaining between them. The CDR3 nucleotides read TGTGCCTGGAGAGTGGCCTCCTACGAGCAGTACTTC. Protein sequence: CAWRVASYEQYF.

The chain combines TRBV27 with TRBJ1-5, with D perhaps TRBD1 (5 bases). Trimming left V 3 bases short and J 4 bases short, with 13 bases between. This CDR3 has 15 amino acids. The germline gives CDR1 MNHEY, CDR2 SMNVEV (reference sequence). CDR3: CASSFLGRKNQPQHF. The DNA of the CDR3 is TGTGCCAGCAGTTTCCTGGGACGGAAAAATCAGCCCCAGCATTTT.

In the case of this clone: The same CDR3 also results from other DNA sequences found in this sample. V usage is TRBV9 and J usage is TRBJ1-3, with D uncertain. In germline, CDR1 is SGDLS, CDR2 YYNGEE. This CDR3 spans 13 amino acids. Deletions cut 0 bases from V and 1 base from J, with 2 bases between. CDR3 sequence reads: CASSVASGNTIYF. The CDR3 bases are TGTGCCAGCAGCGTAGCGTCTGGAAACACCATATATTTT.

The chain couples TRBV2 to TRBJ1-1; D is ambiguous. Looked up from germline, CDR1 is SNHLY and CDR2 is FYNNEI. Trimming stripped 1 base from V and 3 bases from J, with 9 bases between. The CDR3 is 14 residues long. CDR3 bases: TGTGCCAGCAGTGAAGTTGGAGCTTACACTGAAGCTTTCTTT. As protein: CASSEVGAYTEAFF.

The chain couples TRBV7-8 to TRBJ1-1; D unclear. Germline lookup yields CDR1 SGHVS and CDR2 FQNEAQ. The ends were cut back, 0 bases at V and 6 bases at J, with 11 bases in the middle. The CDR3 has 14 amino acids. CDR3 DNA: TGTGCCAGCAGCTTAGCAGGCGCGAGCGCTGAAGCTTTCTTT. Its protein product is CASSLAGASAEAFF.

The chain uses TRBV2 and TRBJ2-7; D gene ambiguous. Germline V gene lookup returns CDR1 SNHLY and CDR2 FYNNEI. The CDR3 length is 15 residues. Between the trimmed V and J ends, which lost 4 bases and 0 bases, there was a span of 13 bases. For the CDR3, the DNA is TGTGCCAGCAGTGTAGGAACAGTTGACTCCTACGAGCAGTACTTC. Residues: CASSVGTVDSYEQYF.

V is TRBV6-5 and J is TRBJ1-1; weak D call: TRBD1 (5 bases). Germline CDR1 MNHEY, CDR2 SVGAGI. The V gene lost 5 bases and the J gene lost 11 bases, with 15 bases spanning the gap. The CDR3 sequence is 12 residues long. The CDR3 protein is CASSHRQGRAFF. CDR3 DNA: TGTGCCAGCAGTCACCGGCAGGGAAGGGCTTTCTTT.

In nucleotides, the CDR3 is TGTGCCAGCAGCACGACTAGGCTAGGAGTGTACAATGAGCAGTTCTTC. Its protein product is CASSTTRLGVYNEQFF. The V call is TRBV7-2, the J call TRBJ2-1; tentatively, D is TRBD2 (6 bases). V lost 5 bases to trimming and J lost 4 bases, with 18 bases between them. The CDR3 is made up of 16 amino acids. Germline assignment: CDR1 SGHTA and CDR2 FQGNSA.

V and J are TRBV28 and TRBJ2-5; 7 nucleotides match TRBD1. The CDR3 contains 14 residues. CDR1 is MDHEN and CDR2 is SYDVKM in the germline V gene. Losses at the gene ends were 4 bases for V and 4 bases for J; bases not matched to a gene: 6. CDR3 loop: CASSSQGVGETQYF. CDR3 sequence (DNA): TGTGCCAGCAGTTCTCAGGGGGTGGGAGAGACCCAGTACTTC.

The rearrangement joins TRBV6-5 to TRBJ2-7, with TRBD2 matching over 7 bases. Germline V gives CDR1 MNHEY, CDR2 SVGAGI. V lost 2 bases, J lost 2 bases, and 6 bases stayed unmatched. The CDR3 runs 15 residues. The CDR3 loop reads CASSYGSGFPYEQYF. CDR3 in DNA: TGTGCCAGCAGTTACGGTAGCGGGTTCCCCTACGAGCAGTACTTC.

The chain recombines TRBV25-1 with TRBJ1-1; no firm D call. V shed 4 bases and J shed 4 bases, with 16 bases lying between them. Germline CDR1 is MGHDK and CDR2 is SYGVNS. The CDR3 is 15 amino acids. The CDR3: CASSGWVEDSTEAFF. For the CDR3, the DNA is TGTGCCAGCAGTGGGTGGGTGGAGGATAGCACTGAAGCTTTCTTT.

This chain connects TRBV5-1 to TRBJ1-5; TRBD1 matches at 8 bases. The germline CDR1 and CDR2 sequences are SGHRS and YFSETQ. The V gene end was trimmed by 3 bases and the J gene end by 4 bases; junction bases not matched to a gene: 6. The CDR3 has 15 residues. CDR3 nucleotide sequence: TGCGCCAGCAGCTCCGGGACAGGAACTAATCAGCCCCAGCATTTT. It codes for CASSSGTGTNQPQHF.

This chain connects TRBV4-3 to TRBJ2-5, with a tentative D call TRBD2 (5 bases). The CDR3 is made up of 13 amino acids. Germline V gene sequence: CDR1 LGHNA, CDR2 YSLEER. V shed 2 bases and J shed 5 bases, with 9 bases lying between them. For the CDR3, the DNA is TGCGCCAGCAGCCAAAATCGGAGGGAGACCCAGTACTTC. It encodes CASSQNRRETQYF.

As concerns this clone: The same CDR3 is also encoded by other DNA sequences in this sample. V is TRBV7-2 and J is TRBJ2-5; D might be TRBD1 (5 bases). The CDR3 extends over 12 amino acids. Between the trimmed V and J ends, which lost 11 bases and 0 bases, there was a span of 10 bases. Germline V gene sequence: CDR1 SGHTA, CDR2 FQGNSA. The CDR3 region has the DNA TGTGCCTCCAGGGCAGACCAAGAGACCCAGTACTTC. Translated, it gives CASRADQETQYF. Together with reference TRBV7-2 and TRBJ2-5, the CDR3 gives the full variable domain: GAGVSQSPSNKVTEKGKDVELRCDPISGHTALYWYRQSLGQGLEFLIYFQGNSAPDKSGLPSDRFSAERTGGSVSTLTIQRTQQEDSAVYLCASRADQETQYFGPGTRLLVL.

The genes are TRBV10-3 and TRBJ2-5; the match to TRBD1 covers 8 bases. After removal of 7 bases from V and 2 bases from J, the junction contained 6 bases not matched to a gene. Per the germline V gene, CDR1 is ENHRY and CDR2 is SYGVKD. The CDR3 length is 14 residues. CDR3 DNA sequence: TGTGCCATCAAGCCGGGACAGGCACAAGAGACCCAGTACTTC. It encodes CAIKPGQAQETQYF.

CDR3 loop: CASSSGQFYGYTF. The CDR3 nucleotides read TGCGCCAGCAGCTCAGGACAGTTCTATGGCTACACCTTC. V usage is TRBV5-1 and J usage is TRBJ1-2, with D perhaps matching TRBD1 (6 bases). This CDR3 region has 13 residues. V was cut by 3 bases and J by 4 bases, with 10 bases left in between. CDR1 SGHRS and CDR2 YFSETQ come from the germline V gene. Drawing the rest from reference TRBV5-1 and TRBJ1-2, the complete variable domain is KAGVTQTPRYLIKTRGQQVTLSCSPISGHRSVSWYQQTPGQGLQFLFEYFSETQRNKGNFPGRFSGRQFSNSRSEMNVSTLELGDSALYLCASSSGQFYGYTFGSGTRLTVV.

The chain uses TRBV19 and TRBJ1-3; D unclear. V gave up 3 bases and J gave up 2 bases, with 5 bases separating them. The CDR3 totals 13 residues. Per germline, CDR1 LNHDA and CDR2 SQIVND (reference sequence). CDR3 coding DNA: TGTGCCAGTAGTATCCATACTGGAAACACCATATATTTT. It is translated as CASSIHTGNTIYF.